The 2 T cell receptor beta chains given below trace back to one sample, sequenced in a study of OX40 agonist ivuxolimab in advanced cancers. The library was obtained by the immunoSEQ multiplex PCR assay. Here the immuneACCESS table is served through TCRdb, limited to in-frame sequences with V and J called. Missing clones are a known gap in these copies; in checked studies unresolved V genes cover under half, and the rest lacks a known reason. The sample contains about 60,000 clones, 93% of them found a single time. The top ten clonotypes cover under 20% of the sample. Sequencing was performed on CD4+ or CD8+ T cells sorted from blood, taken in a trial of the OX40 agonist ivuxolimab. The receptors were gathered from an adult with an advanced solid tumor such as melanoma, head and neck, liver or kidney cancer.

The chain employs TRBV5-4 and TRBJ2-1; TRBD2 aligns across 14 bases. This CDR3 comprises 15 residues. Germline trimming cut 5 bases from V and 7 bases from J; bases unmatched to any gene: 5. The V gene's germline CDR1 is SGHNT and CDR2 YYREEE (reference sequence). The CDR3 DNA reads as TGTGCCAGCAGTTGGGGACTAGCGGGAGAGAATGAGCAGTTCTTC. Translating gives CASSWGLAGENEQFF.

The J gene is TRBJ2-1, the V gene TRBV15; TRBD1 might be the D (6 bases). This CDR3 has 16 amino acids. Germline lookup yields CDR1 LNHNV and CDR2 YYDKDF (reference sequence). Trimming took off 5 bases at V and 3 bases at J, with 17 bases between the two ends. In nucleotides, the CDR3 is TGTGCCACCAGCGGCTTCACAGGGACCCACTACAATGAGCAGTTCTTC. Translating it yields CATSGFTGTHYNEQFF. Full variable domain (missing parts from reference TRBV15 and TRBJ2-1): DAMVIQNPRYQVTQFGKPVTLSCSQTLNHNVMYWYQQKSSQAPKLLFHYYDKDFNNEADTPDNFQSRRPNTSFCFLDIRSPGLGDTAMYLCATSGFTGTHYNEQFFGPGTRLTVL.